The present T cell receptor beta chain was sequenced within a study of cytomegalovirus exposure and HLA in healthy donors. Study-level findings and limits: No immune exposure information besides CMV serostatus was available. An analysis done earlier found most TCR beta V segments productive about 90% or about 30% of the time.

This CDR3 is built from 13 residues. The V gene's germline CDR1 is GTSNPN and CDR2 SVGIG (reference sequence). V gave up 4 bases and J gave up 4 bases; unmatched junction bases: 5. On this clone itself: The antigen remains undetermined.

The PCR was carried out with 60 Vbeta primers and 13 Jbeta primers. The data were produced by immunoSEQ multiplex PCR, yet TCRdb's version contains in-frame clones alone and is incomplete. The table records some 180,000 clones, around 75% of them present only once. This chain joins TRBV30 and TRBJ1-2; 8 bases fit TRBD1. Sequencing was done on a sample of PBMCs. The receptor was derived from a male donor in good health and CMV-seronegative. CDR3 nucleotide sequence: TGTGCCTGGAAATCCACAGGGGGCTATGGCTACACCTTC. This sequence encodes CAWKSTGGYGYTF.